The sample holds many counts of the clone carrying this T cell receptor (beta chain). The source of the sample is a study of T cells in Graves' hyperthyroidism and ophthalmopathy. There were TCR beta CDR3 regions amplified from RNA transcripts. The HTBI set primed first-round TCR CDR3 RT-PCR. TCRdb reanalysed the multiplex PCR reads using MiXCR and keeps one entry per CDR3 protein. This sample has roughly 300,000 distinct CDR3 sequences, with under 25% found just once. Graves' hyperthyroidism is called stable when ophthalmopathy does not progress within 18 months. Patients were aged 18 to 65, had disease duration under 2 months, and had newly diagnosed hyperthyroidism. PBMCs were derived from roughly 10 ml fresh peripheral blood. The CDR3 loop spans 14 amino acids. V dropped 8 bases and J dropped 7 bases, with 15 bases sitting between them. CDR1 MDHEN and CDR2 SYDVKM come from the germline V gene.

The sequenced sample consisted of blood. This receptor was identified in a woman in her 50s with Graves' hyperthyroidism. The chain is built from TRBV28 and TRBJ1-6, with unresolved D. In DNA form, the CDR3 reads TGTGCCAGCGATAGTTTGATGGGAAATTCACCCCTCCACTTT. Protein sequence: CASDSLMGNSPLHF.